This TCR beta chain was observed in a study of human CD8 memory T cell subsets. The authors defined TPEX cells as CCR7+ PD-1+ TIGIT+ early memory CD8+ T cells carrying exhausted-like traits. This CDR3 is 14 amino acids long. In germline, CDR1 is SGHRS, CDR2 YFSETQ. Making the TCR beta libraries relied on UMI-labeled 5' RACE. For each CDR3 protein, TCRdb gives one entry from its re-call of the 5' RACE reads, without DNA. This sample contains 6,000 to 7,500 distinct CDR3 sequences. This sequence was found in a human donor in good health. The rearrangement links TRBV5-1 to TRBJ2-3. The specimen was CD8+ T cells from PBMCs. Here the CDR3 reads CASSPRTNTDTQYF.